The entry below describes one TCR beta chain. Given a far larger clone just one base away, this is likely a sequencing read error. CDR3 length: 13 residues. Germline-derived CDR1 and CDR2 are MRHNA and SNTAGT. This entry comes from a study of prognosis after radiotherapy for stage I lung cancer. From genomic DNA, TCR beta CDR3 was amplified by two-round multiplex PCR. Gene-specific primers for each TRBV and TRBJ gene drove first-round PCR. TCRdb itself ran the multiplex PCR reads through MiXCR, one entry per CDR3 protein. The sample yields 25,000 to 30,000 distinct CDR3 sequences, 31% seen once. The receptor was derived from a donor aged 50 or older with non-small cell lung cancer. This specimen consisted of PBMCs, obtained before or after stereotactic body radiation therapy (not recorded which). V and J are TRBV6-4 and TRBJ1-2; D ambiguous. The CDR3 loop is CASDLTANYGYNF. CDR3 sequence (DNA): TGTGCCAGCGATCTTACCGCTAACTATGGCTACAACTTC.